The 10 T cell receptor beta chains presented below share a single source sample, sequenced in a study of response to subunit inactivated influenza vaccine. One entry per CDR3 protein, called by TCRdb with MiXCR from the RT-PCR reads. This sample carries hundreds of thousands of distinct CDR3 sequences, roughly 11% of them seen once, and the ten largest clones take roughly 12%. The specimen comprised PBMCs from blood, sampled 45 days after vaccination. The receptors were gathered from a man aged 50-59 years who received an inactivated influenza vaccine.

The chain combines TRBV5-1 with TRBJ2-1, with D possibly matching TRBD1 (6 bases). V dropped 0 bases and J dropped 5 bases, with 12 bases sitting between them. Germline CDR1 and CDR2: SGHRS and YFSETQ. The CDR3 is 15 residues long. The CDR3 DNA reads as TGCGCCAGCAGCTTGGCGGCAGGGGCCAACAATGAGCAGTTCTTC. Protein product: CASSLAAGANNEQFF.

This clonotype was observed a few times. CDR3 residues: CASRTNRGIKTYEQYF. The DNA for the CDR3 is TGTGCCAGCAGAACCAACAGGGGGATTAAGACCTACGAGCAGTACTTC. V is TRBV11-2 and J is TRBJ2-7, with 8 bases identical to TRBD1. The germline gives CDR1 SGHAT, CDR2 FQNNGV. This CDR3 region has 16 residues. Germline trimming cut 6 bases from V and 2 bases from J; bases unmatched to any gene: 12.

This clonotype appeared a few times. V gene TRBV7-2 combines with J gene TRBJ2-1, with a possible D match to TRBD2 (6 bases). Between the trimmed V and J ends, which lost 7 bases and 4 bases, there was a span of 20 bases. This CDR3 region has 16 residues. Germline CDR1 is SGHTA and CDR2 is FQGNSA. The CDR3 DNA reads TGTGCCAGCACCACCCTCGCGGGGTCGGTTTACAATGAGCAGTTCTTC. This sequence encodes CASTTLAGSVYNEQFF.

This clonotype was detected many times. This chain links TRBV28 with TRBJ1-5; tentatively, D is TRBD1 (5 bases). The V end lost 7 bases, the J end lost 4 bases, and 11 bases lay between the germline ends. This CDR3 is 13 amino acids long. Germline CDR1 is MDHEN and CDR2 is SYDVKM. Here the CDR3 DNA reads TGTGCCAGCAATTCAAACAGGAATCAGCCCCAGCATTTT. It translates to CASNSNRNQPQHF.

The rearrangement links TRBV12-3 or TRBV12-4 to TRBJ1-5; D not resolved. CDR3 length: 13 residues. Between the trimmed V and J ends, which lost 4 bases and 6 bases, there was a span of 10 bases. The CDR3 DNA is TGTGCCAGCAGTTCCGAGCGAGGTCAGCCCCAGCATTTT. Translated: CASSSERGQPQHF.

V is TRBV4-2 and J is TRBJ2-5, with 8 bases identical to TRBD2. The CDR3 consists of 16 residues. CDR1 is LGHNA, CDR2 YNFKEQ, per germline. Unmatched junction bases numbered 6, after V lost 1 base and J lost 2 bases. CDR3 sequence reads: CASSQVGSGVQETQYF. In DNA form, the CDR3 reads TGTGCCAGCAGCCAAGTGGGTAGCGGGGTACAAGAGACCCAGTACTTC.

The genes are TRBV15 and TRBJ2-2; no firm D call. Trimming stripped 5 bases from V and 11 bases from J, with 12 bases between. CDR3 length: 12 amino acids. The V gene's germline CDR1 is LNHNV and CDR2 YYDKDF (reference sequence). The CDR3 sequence: CATSRHLTELFF. The CDR3 nucleotides are TGTGCCACCAGCCGTCACCTAACCGAGCTGTTTTTT.

The chain carries TRBV29-1 and TRBJ2-5, with D possibly matching TRBD2 (5 bases). Germline V CDR1 and CDR2: SQVTM, ANQGSEA. There are 14 residues in the CDR3. Trimming cost V 7 bases and J 2 bases, with 17 bases left between them. The CDR3 protein is CSAVPPGEQETQYF. The CDR3 coding sequence is TGCAGCGCTGTCCCCCCCGGGGAACAAGAGACCCAGTACTTC.

This clonotype was observed a handful of times. The chain links TRBV10-3 to TRBJ2-7, with a tentative D call TRBD2 (6 bases). Per the germline V gene, CDR1 is ENHRY and CDR2 is SYGVKD. V lost 2 bases and J 2 bases, leaving 13 bases between the germline ends. The CDR3 runs to 15 residues. The CDR3 reads CAISEPNGGAYEQYF. The CDR3 DNA sequence: TGTGCCATCAGTGAGCCTAACGGAGGGGCCTACGAGCAGTACTTC.

This chain uses TRBV5-6 with TRBJ1-1; D gene uncertain. The length of the CDR3 is 11 residues. V gave up 5 bases and J gave up 4 bases, with 6 bases separating them. CDR1 SGHDT and CDR2 YYEEEE come from the germline V gene. The CDR3 loop reads CASSISTEAFF. CDR3 sequence (DNA): TGTGCCAGCAGTATATCCACTGAAGCTTTCTTT.